These 8 T cell receptor beta chains were sequenced from one sample in a study of blood T cell repertoires in COVID-19. Sequencing was performed with immunoSEQ multiplex PCR; in TCRdb, only in-frame clones are kept and a portion is missing. In the table there are 300,000 to 350,000 clones, around 90% of which are singletons. The sample comprised peripheral blood. The source of these receptors is a man between 18 and 29 years old with active or convalescent COVID-19.

The V gene is TRBV5-6, the J gene TRBJ1-1, with D unresolved. The CDR3 sequence is 14 residues long. Germline CDR1 and CDR2: SGHDT and YYEEEE. V was pared by 4 bases and J by 2 bases, with 12 bases between. Here the CDR3 DNA reads TGTGCCAGCAGCCACCGGGAAAAAAACACTGAAGCTTTCTTT. Protein sequence: CASSHREKNTEAFF.

This clone showed up just once. This rearrangement joins TRBV3-1 (or the pseudogene TRBV3-2) to TRBJ2-5; D perhaps matches TRBD2 (5 bases). The V end lost 1 base, the J end lost 0 bases, and 9 bases lay between the germline ends. CDR3 length: 15 residues. Germline loops: CDR1 LGHDT, CDR2 YNNKEL (reference sequence). The CDR3, as DNA: TGTGCCAGCAGCCAAGCCCGACTACACCAAGAGACCCAGTACTTC. It encodes CASSQARLHQETQYF.

This clone was counted only a few times. The chain links TRBV27 to TRBJ2-2; 10 nucleotides match TRBD2. V gave up 2 bases and J gave up 5 bases; unmatched junction bases: 11. Germline CDR1 is MNHEY and CDR2 is SMNVEV (reference sequence). The CDR3 has 18 amino acids. The CDR3 DNA reads TGTGCCAGCAGTTTAAGTCTAGCGGGGGACCTGTGGACCGGGGAGCTGTTTTTT. Encoded protein: CASSLSLAGDLWTGELFF.

This rearrangement joins TRBV19 to TRBJ1-2; 10 positions match TRBD1. From germline, CDR1 is LNHDA and CDR2 SQIVND (reference sequence). Trimming took 3 bases from V and 3 from J; bases not matched to a gene: 7. The CDR3 is 16 amino acids. CDR3 in amino acids: CASSILGQGVDYGYTF. CDR3 in DNA: TGTGCCAGTAGTATCCTCGGACAGGGGGTAGACTATGGCTACACCTTC.

The chain joins TRBV28 to TRBJ2-1, with D hard to call. Germline V CDR1 and CDR2: MDHEN, SYDVKM. V lost 3 bases to trimming and J lost 6 bases, with 9 bases between them. The CDR3 is 13 residues long. CDR3 sequence reads: CASSFVAVNEQFF. The DNA of the CDR3 is TGTGCCAGCAGTTTTGTAGCTGTCAATGAGCAGTTCTTC.

The CDR3 coding sequence is TGTGCCACCAGTGATCCGGGGGGTGGCGAGCAGTACTTC. It translates to CATSDPGGGEQYF. The V call is TRBV24-1, the J call TRBJ2-7; 7 bases fit TRBD2. The germline gives CDR1 KGHDR, CDR2 SFDVKD. CDR3 length: 13 residues. The junction had 4 bases not matched to a gene; V was cut back by 3 bases and J by 6 bases.

The J gene is TRBJ1-1, the V gene TRBV5-5; maybe TRBD1 (5 bases). The CDR3 contains 12 residues. Trimming shortened V by 4 bases and J by 8 bases, and 12 bases separated the two germline ends. The germline gives CDR1 SGHKS, CDR2 YYEKEE (reference sequence). CDR3 DNA sequence: TGTGCCAGCAGCGGGGCCGACCTAGAAGCTTTCTTT. Amino acids: CASSGADLEAFF. Full variable domain (outside the CDR3, taken from reference TRBV5-5 and TRBJ1-1): DAGVTQSPTHLIKTRGQQVTLRCSPISGHKSVSWYQQVLGQGPQFIFQYYEKEERGRGNFPDRFSARQFPNYSSELNVNALLLGDSALYLCASSGADLEAFFGQGTRLTVV.

This chain uses TRBV18 with TRBJ1-5, with D hard to call. Germline V CDR1 and CDR2: KGHSH, LQKENI. V was cut by 4 bases and J by 7 bases, with 14 bases left in between. The CDR3 totals 14 residues. The CDR3 reads CASSLDPEGQPQHF. The CDR3 nucleotides read TGTGCCAGCTCACTCGACCCTGAGGGCCAGCCCCAGCATTTT. Filled out from reference TRBV18 and TRBJ1-5, the complete variable domain reads NAGVMQNPRHLVRRRGQEARLRCSPMKGHSHVYWYRQLPEEGLKFMVYLQKENIIDESGMPKERFSAEFPKEGPSILRIQQVVRGDSAAYFCASSLDPEGQPQHFGDGTRLSIL.